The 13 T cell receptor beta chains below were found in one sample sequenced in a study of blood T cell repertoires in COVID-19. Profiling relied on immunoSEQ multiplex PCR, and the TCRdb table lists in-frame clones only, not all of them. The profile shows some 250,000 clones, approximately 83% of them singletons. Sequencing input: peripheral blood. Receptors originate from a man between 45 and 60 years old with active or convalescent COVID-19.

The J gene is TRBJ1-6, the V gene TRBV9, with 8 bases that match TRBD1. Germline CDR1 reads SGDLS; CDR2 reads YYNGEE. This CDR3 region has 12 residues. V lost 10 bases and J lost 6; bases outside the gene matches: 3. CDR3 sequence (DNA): TGTGCCTCAGGACAGGGTAATTCACCCCTCCACTTT. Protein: CASGQGNSPLHF.

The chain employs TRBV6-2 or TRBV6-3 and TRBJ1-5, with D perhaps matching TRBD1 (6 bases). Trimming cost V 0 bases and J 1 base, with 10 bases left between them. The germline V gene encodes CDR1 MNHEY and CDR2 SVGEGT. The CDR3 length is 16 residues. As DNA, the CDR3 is TGTGCCAGCAGTTACTCGTTGAGGGGGAGCAATCAGCCCCAGCATTTT. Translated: CASSYSLRGSNQPQHF.

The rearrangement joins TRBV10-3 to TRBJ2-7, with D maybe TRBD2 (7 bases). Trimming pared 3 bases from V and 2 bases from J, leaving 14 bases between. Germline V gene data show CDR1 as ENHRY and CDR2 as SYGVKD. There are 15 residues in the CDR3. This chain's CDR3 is CAISETGGPPYEQYF. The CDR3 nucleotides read TGTGCCATCAGTGAAACCGGGGGGCCACCCTACGAGCAGTACTTC.

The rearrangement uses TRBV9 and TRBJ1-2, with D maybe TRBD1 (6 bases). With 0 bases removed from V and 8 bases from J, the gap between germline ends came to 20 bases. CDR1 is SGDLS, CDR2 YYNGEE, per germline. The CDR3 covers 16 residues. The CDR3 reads CASSVGPTPDSRGYTF. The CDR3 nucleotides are TGTGCCAGCAGCGTAGGCCCAACTCCGGACAGCCGGGGCTACACCTTC.

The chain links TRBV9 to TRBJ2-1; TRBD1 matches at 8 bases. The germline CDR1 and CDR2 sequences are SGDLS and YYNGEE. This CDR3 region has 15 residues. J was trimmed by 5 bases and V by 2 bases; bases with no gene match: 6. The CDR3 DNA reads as TGTGCCAGCAGCGTCAGGGGGCGACTCGACAATGAGCAGTTCTTC. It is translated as CASSVRGRLDNEQFF. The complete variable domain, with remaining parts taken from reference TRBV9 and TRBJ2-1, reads DSGVTQTPKHLITATGQRVTLRCSPRSGDLSVYWYQQSLDQGLQFLIQYYNGEERAKGNILERFSAQQFPDLHSELNLSSLELGDSALYFCASSVRGRLDNEQFFGPGTRLTVL.

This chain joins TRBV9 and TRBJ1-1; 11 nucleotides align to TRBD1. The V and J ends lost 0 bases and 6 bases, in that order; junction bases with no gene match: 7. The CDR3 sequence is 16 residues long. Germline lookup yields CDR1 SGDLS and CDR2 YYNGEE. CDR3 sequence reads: CASSVGTGGVESEAFF. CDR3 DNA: TGTGCCAGCAGCGTAGGGACAGGGGGCGTAGAGTCTGAAGCTTTCTTT.

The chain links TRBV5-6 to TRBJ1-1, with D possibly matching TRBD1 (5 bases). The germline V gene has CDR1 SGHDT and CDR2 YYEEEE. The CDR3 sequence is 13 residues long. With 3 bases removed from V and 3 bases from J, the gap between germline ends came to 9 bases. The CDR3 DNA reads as TGTGCCAGCAGCTACCAGGGTGACACTGAAGCTTTCTTT. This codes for CASSYQGDTEAFF.

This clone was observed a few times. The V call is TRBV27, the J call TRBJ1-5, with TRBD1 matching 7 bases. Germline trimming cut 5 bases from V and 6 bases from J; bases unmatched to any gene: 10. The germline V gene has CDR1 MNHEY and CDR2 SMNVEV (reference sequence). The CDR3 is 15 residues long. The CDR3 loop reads CASSPSSTGTQPQHF. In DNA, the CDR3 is TGTGCCAGCAGTCCGAGTTCGACAGGGACTCAGCCCCAGCATTTT.

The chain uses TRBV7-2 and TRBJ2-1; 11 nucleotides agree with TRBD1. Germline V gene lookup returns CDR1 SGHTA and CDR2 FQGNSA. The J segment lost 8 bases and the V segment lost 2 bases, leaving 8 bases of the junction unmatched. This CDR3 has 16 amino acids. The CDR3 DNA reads TGTGCCAGCAGCTTATTAGGGGACAGGGGGTTTGATGAGCAGTTCTTC. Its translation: CASSLLGDRGFDEQFF.

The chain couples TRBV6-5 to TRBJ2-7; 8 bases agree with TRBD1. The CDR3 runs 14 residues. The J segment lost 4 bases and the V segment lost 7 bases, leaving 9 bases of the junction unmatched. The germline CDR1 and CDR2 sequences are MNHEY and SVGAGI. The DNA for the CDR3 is TGTGCCAGCACTCCAACCGGGACAGGTTACGAGCAGTACTTC. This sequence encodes CASTPTGTGYEQYF.

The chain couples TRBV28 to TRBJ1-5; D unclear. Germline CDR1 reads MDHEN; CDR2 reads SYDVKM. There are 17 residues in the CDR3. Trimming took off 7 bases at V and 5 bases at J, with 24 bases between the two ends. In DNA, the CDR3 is TGTGCCAGCATAACAGCGACGGGGTCCGGCGTGGATCAGCCCCAGCATTTT. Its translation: CASITATGSGVDQPQHF. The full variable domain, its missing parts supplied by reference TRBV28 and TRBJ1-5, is DVKVTQSSRYLVKRTGEKVFLECVQDMDHENMFWYRQDPGLGLRLIYFSYDVKMKEKGDIPEGYSVSREKKERFSLILESASTNQTSMYLCASITATGSGVDQPQHFGDGTRLSIL.

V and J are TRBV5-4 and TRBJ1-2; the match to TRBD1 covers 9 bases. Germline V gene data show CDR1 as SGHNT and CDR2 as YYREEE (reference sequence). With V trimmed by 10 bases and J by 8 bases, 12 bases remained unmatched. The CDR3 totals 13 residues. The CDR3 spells CAGTGGRVEGYTF. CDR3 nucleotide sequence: TGTGCCGGAACAGGGGGCAGGGTGGAAGGCTACACCTTC.

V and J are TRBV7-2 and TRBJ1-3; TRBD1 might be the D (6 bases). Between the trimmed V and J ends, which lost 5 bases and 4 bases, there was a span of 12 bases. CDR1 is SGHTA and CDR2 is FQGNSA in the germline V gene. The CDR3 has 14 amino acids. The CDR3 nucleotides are TGTGCCAGCAGCCACCGACAGGCCGGAAACACCATATATTTT. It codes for CASSHRQAGNTIYF.